These 9 T cell receptor beta chains were sequenced from one sample in a study of brain T cells in children with intractable seizures. Only in-frame clones appear in the TCRdb table, and some are missing; sequencing was by immunoSEQ multiplex PCR. The sample has about 340,000 clones, roughly 92% seen once; the top ten hold 4.5% to 7%. The time point: blood from clinic visit 5 months post-surgery; TSC patient then seizure free. The sample was peripheral blood, taken roughly 5 months after surgery. These receptors were obtained from a boy younger than two with tuberous sclerosis and intractable seizures.

This chain links TRBV7-9 with TRBJ2-5; weak D call: TRBD1 (6 bases). Germline V gene data show CDR1 as SEHNR and CDR2 as FQNEAQ (reference sequence). The CDR3 totals 14 residues. V was cut by 5 bases and J by 2 bases, with 12 bases left in between. CDR3 DNA: TGTGCCAGCAGCCACCGGGACACACAAGAGACCCAGTACTTC. Protein: CASSHRDTQETQYF.

J is TRBJ1-2 and V is TRBV4-2; D gene unclear. Trimming left V 0 bases short and J 4 bases short, with 12 bases between. Germline assignment: CDR1 LGHNA and CDR2 YNFKEQ. The CDR3 is 15 amino acids. The CDR3 DNA reads as TGTGCCAGCAGCCAAGATCGCAGCCAGATCTATGGCTACACCTTC. Encoded protein: CASSQDRSQIYGYTF.

The chain recombines TRBV19 with TRBJ2-7; tentatively, D is TRBD1 or TRBD2 (5 bases each). The CDR3 is 15 amino acids. V was pared by 3 bases and J by 0 bases, with 12 bases between. From germline, CDR1 is LNHDA and CDR2 SQIVND (reference sequence). CDR3 nucleotides: TGTGCCAGTAGTATCTATGGGGACGGCTCCTACGAGCAGTACTTC. Its translation: CASSIYGDGSYEQYF. The entire variable domain, with the rest obtained from reference TRBV19 and TRBJ2-7, is as follows: DGGITQSPKYLFRKEGQNVTLSCEQNLNHDAMYWYRQDPGQGLRLIYYSQIVNDFQKGDIAEGYSVSREKKESFPLTVTSAQKNPTAFYLCASSIYGDGSYEQYFGPGTRLTVT.

The chain links TRBV7-9 to TRBJ2-7; D possibly uses TRBD1 or TRBD2 (5 bases each). CDR3 length equals 14 residues. Germline CDR1 and CDR2: SEHNR and FQNEAQ (reference sequence). The ends were cut back, 0 bases at V and 7 bases at J, with 13 bases in the middle. For the CDR3, the DNA is TGTGCCAGCAGCTTAGCCTGGGGGACCAATGAGCAGTACTTC. It codes for CASSLAWGTNEQYF.

The rearrangement joins TRBV7-9 to TRBJ2-5, with TRBD2 identical over 8 bases. Germline CDR1 reads SEHNR; CDR2 reads FQNEAQ (reference sequence). V was clipped by 5 bases and J by 3 bases; unmatched bases: 11. The CDR3 has 16 residues. The CDR3 region has the DNA TGTGCCAGCAGCCCAATTACCGGGGGGGGCGAAGAGACCCAGTACTTC. This gives the protein CASSPITGGGEETQYF. Complete variable domain (other parts from reference TRBV7-9 and TRBJ2-5): DTGVSQNPRHKITKRGQNVTFRCDPISEHNRLYWYRQTLGQGPEFLTYFQNEAQLEKSRLLSDRFSAERPKGSFSTLEIQRTEQGDSAMYLCASSPITGGGEETQYFGPGTRLLVL.

V gene TRBV11-3 combines with J gene TRBJ2-3; D not resolved. V was pared by 2 bases and J by 3 bases, with 6 bases between. The length of the CDR3 is 13 residues. Germline V CDR1 and CDR2: SGHNT, YENEEA. CDR3 protein: CASSLIPTDTQYF. The CDR3 bases are TGTGCCAGCAGCTTAATCCCAACAGATACGCAGTATTTT.

V usage is TRBV6-5 and J usage is TRBJ2-7, with D hard to call. The CDR3 consists of 14 residues. V shed 6 bases and J shed 0 bases, with 12 bases lying between them. Germline assignment: CDR1 MNHEY and CDR2 SVGAGI. The chain's CDR3 is CASREIYFSYEQYF. The CDR3 nucleotides are TGTGCCAGCAGAGAGATCTATTTCTCCTACGAGCAGTACTTC.

The genes are TRBV28 and TRBJ2-7; either TRBD1 or TRBD2 may fit D (5 bases each). CDR1 and CDR2 (germline): MDHEN, SYDVKM. The CDR3 runs to 13 residues. The V gene lost 3 bases and the J gene lost 2 bases, with 8 bases spanning the gap. CDR3 in amino acids: CASSFGAPYEQYF. CDR3 nucleotides: TGTGCCAGCAGTTTCGGGGCCCCCTACGAGCAGTACTTC.

The J gene is TRBJ2-3, the V gene TRBV15, with D possibly being TRBD1 or TRBD2 (5 bases each). The germline V gene encodes CDR1 LNHNV and CDR2 YYDKDF (reference sequence). The germline V and J ends were trimmed by 0 bases and 0 bases, with 13 bases remaining between them. The CDR3 is made up of 17 amino acids. CDR3 bases: TGTGCCACCAGCAGAGATCGACAGCGGACTAGCACAGATACGCAGTATTTT. Translation: CATSRDRQRTSTDTQYF.